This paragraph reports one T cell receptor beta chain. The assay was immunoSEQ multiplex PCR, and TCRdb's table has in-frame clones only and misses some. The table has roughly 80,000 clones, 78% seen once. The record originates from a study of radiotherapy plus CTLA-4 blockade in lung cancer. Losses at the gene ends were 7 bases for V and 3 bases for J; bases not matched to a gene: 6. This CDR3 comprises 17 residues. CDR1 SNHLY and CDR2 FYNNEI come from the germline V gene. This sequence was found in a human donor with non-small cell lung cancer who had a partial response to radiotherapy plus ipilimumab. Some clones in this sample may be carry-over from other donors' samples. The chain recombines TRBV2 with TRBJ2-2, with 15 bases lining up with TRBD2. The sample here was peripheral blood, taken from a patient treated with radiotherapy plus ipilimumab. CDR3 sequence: CASKGLAGGSYTGELFF. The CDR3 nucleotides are TGTGCCAGCAAGGGACTAGCGGGAGGATCATACACCGGGGAGCTGTTTTTT.